This TCR beta chain was sequenced during a study of blood T cell repertoires in COVID-19. The overall study: COVID-19 samples from acute and convalescent phases originated in the United States, Italy and Spain. Sources were T cells, B-cell-depleted T cells, or PBMCs; the material itself was cDNA or gDNA.

In the study's own analysis: Estimated nucleated cell counts came from reference gene primer amplification. TCRdb's table, derived via immunoSEQ multiplex PCR, lists solely in-frame clones and lacks some. From that table come the V and J calls and clone size; the DNA was used to work out D and trimming. The sample consists of around 100,000 clones, more than 75% of them appearing once. The germline V gene has CDR1 SGHDN and CDR2 FVKESK. This CDR3 region has 15 residues. The V and J ends lost 4 bases and 7 bases, in that order; junction bases with no gene match: 11. This chain links TRBV14 with TRBJ2-5, with 8 bases fitting TRBD1. Sequencing used peripheral blood. This TCR was recovered from a human donor in a cohort sampled during active COVID-19. The CDR3 loop is CASSPYRGVFSTQYF. The CDR3 DNA sequence: TGTGCCAGCAGCCCATACAGGGGGGTATTTTCGACCCAGTACTTC.